The next 21 T cell receptor beta chains were all read from a single sample in a study of blood T cell repertoires in COVID-19. TCRdb's table, derived via immunoSEQ multiplex PCR, lists solely in-frame clones and lacks some. Found here are some 150,000 clones, over 75% of them singletons; the top ten hold approximately 45%. Source material: peripheral blood. The origin of the receptors is a human donor in a cohort sampled during active COVID-19.

This chain uses TRBV30 with TRBJ1-1; possibly TRBD1 for D (6 bases). Trimming shortened V by 4 bases and J by 0 bases, and 15 bases separated the two germline ends. The CDR3 contains 15 residues. Germline values: CDR1 GTSNPN, CDR2 SVGIG (reference sequence). CDR3 amino acids: CAWIAGTSMNTEAFF. CDR3 coding DNA: TGTGCCTGGATCGCCGGGACATCCATGAACACTGAAGCTTTCTTT.

This clone was seen more than once but under ten times. The rearrangement joins TRBV28 to TRBJ1-5, with D uncertain. Trimming removed 7 bases at V and 10 bases at J, with 14 bases between. Per germline, CDR1 MDHEN and CDR2 SYDVKM. The CDR3 contains 12 residues. The CDR3 loop is CASTILGSPQHF. In nucleotides, the CDR3 is TGTGCCAGCACTATTTTAGGTAGCCCCCAGCATTTT.

V usage is TRBV7-2 and J usage is TRBJ1-2, with 8 bases matching TRBD1. Germline trimming cut 1 base from V and 8 bases from J; bases unmatched to any gene: 12. From germline, CDR1 is SGHTA and CDR2 FQGNSA. This CDR3 comprises 16 residues. This chain's CDR3 is CASSLGEATGVVGYTF. CDR3 nucleotides: TGTGCCAGCAGCTTAGGAGAGGCGACAGGGGTCGTCGGCTACACCTTC.

The V and J genes are TRBV7-2 and TRBJ1-1; possibly TRBD1 for D (5 bases). Trimming pared 5 bases from V and 2 bases from J, leaving 9 bases between. The V gene's germline CDR1 is SGHTA and CDR2 FQGNSA. There are 13 residues in the CDR3. The CDR3 coding sequence is TGTGCCAGCAGCGAAGGGGTAAACACTGAAGCTTTCTTT. It yields the protein CASSEGVNTEAFF.

The rearrangement joins TRBV7-9 to TRBJ1-5; 7 bases match TRBD1. Germline assignment: CDR1 SEHNR and CDR2 FQNEAQ (reference sequence). Trimming cost V 5 bases and J 7 bases; bases outside gene matches: 8. The CDR3 loop spans 14 amino acids. The CDR3, as DNA: TGTGCCAGCAGCCATTCGACAGGGCACCAGCCCCAGCATTTT. Amino acid sequence: CASSHSTGHQPQHF.

This rearrangement joins TRBV11-2 to TRBJ1-1; 7 nucleotides align to TRBD1. Germline values: CDR1 SGHAT, CDR2 FQNNGV. There are 15 residues in the CDR3. V dropped 4 bases and J dropped 2; count of bases not matched to a gene: 7. Here the CDR3 reads CASSSGTVTNTEAFF. For the CDR3, the DNA is TGTGCCAGCAGCTCAGGGACAGTCACCAACACTGAAGCTTTCTTT.

This clone was observed a handful of times. The CDR3, as DNA: TGTGCCAGCAGCTTGCAGGGGGTCTATGGCTACACCTTC. Amino acid sequence: CASSLQGVYGYTF. The rearrangement uses TRBV5-4 and TRBJ1-2; 7 positions match TRBD1. CDR1 is SGHNT and CDR2 is YYREEE in the germline V gene (reference sequence). V lost 1 base, J lost 4 bases, and 1 base stayed unmatched. The CDR3 runs to 13 residues.

The chain links TRBV4-3 to TRBJ2-1; 8 positions agree with TRBD2. Germline CDR1 LGHNA, CDR2 YSLEER. The ends lost 0 bases at V and 4 bases at J; junction bases unmatched: 11. The CDR3 spans 18 residues. In DNA, the CDR3 is TGCGCCAGCAGCCAAGAAAGTCCCTCTAGCGGGCCGTACAATGAGCAGTTCTTC. It codes for CASSQESPSSGPYNEQFF.

The V gene is TRBV7-6, the J gene TRBJ2-1, with 14 bases aligning to TRBD2. CDR3 length equals 19 residues. Germline-derived CDR1 and CDR2 are SGHVS and FNYEAQ. The V gene end was trimmed by 4 bases and the J gene end by 7 bases; junction bases not matched to a gene: 15. CDR3 DNA sequence: TGTGCCAGCAGCTCCTTGACTAGCGGGAGGGCCCTAGTTCAGAATGAGCAGTTCTTC. Translation: CASSSLTSGRALVQNEQFF.

The sample holds a few counts of this clone. The chain recombines TRBV4-2 with TRBJ2-5; D gene uncertain. Germline V gives CDR1 LGHNA, CDR2 YNFKEQ. With 0 bases removed from V and 1 base from J, the gap between germline ends came to 6 bases. The CDR3 consists of 14 residues. The CDR3 DNA follows: TGTGCCAGCAGCCAAGATTTACTCCAAGAGACCCAGTACTTC. It translates to CASSQDLLQETQYF.

This sequence joins TRBV15 and TRBJ1-2, with 7 bases that match TRBD1. The V gene's germline CDR1 is LNHNV and CDR2 YYDKDF (reference sequence). This CDR3 has 15 residues. Trimming took 2 bases from V and 7 from J; bases not matched to a gene: 10. For the CDR3, the DNA is TGTGCCACCAGCAGATCCCGGGACAGAAGAGGTGGCTACACCTTC. Its protein product is CATSRSRDRRGGYTF.

The count of this clone is one. The rearrangement uses TRBV6-2 or TRBV6-3 and TRBJ1-3; D unresolved. Germline assignment: CDR1 MNHEY and CDR2 SVGEGT. This CDR3 has 16 amino acids. V was trimmed by 0 bases and J by 3 bases, leaving 12 bases between them. CDR3 loop: CASSYSEDAFGNTIYF. The CDR3 nucleotides read TGTGCCAGCAGTTACTCGGAGGACGCTTTTGGAAACACCATATATTTT.

The chain joins TRBV3-1 (or the pseudogene TRBV3-2) to TRBJ2-3; TRBD2 matches 8 bases. This CDR3 contains 15 residues. V trimming: 2 bases; J trimming: 2 bases; junction bases outside the gene matches: 3. Germline V lookup: CDR1 LGHDT, CDR2 YNNKEL (reference sequence). CDR3 in DNA: TGTGCCAGCAGCCAAACTAGCGGAACCACAGATACGCAGTATTTT. It is translated as CASSQTSGTTDTQYF.

V gene TRBV4-3 combines with J gene TRBJ2-2; TRBD2 agrees at 7 bases. V was clipped by 4 bases and J by 0 bases; unmatched bases: 5. The CDR3 loop spans 16 amino acids. CDR1 and CDR2 from the germline V gene are LGHNA and YSLEER. In nucleotides, the CDR3 is TGCGCCAGCAGCCTCCAGCGGGGTTCGAACACCGGGGAGCTGTTTTTT. Protein sequence: CASSLQRGSNTGELFF.

The rearrangement joins TRBV7-2 to TRBJ2-7, with D possibly TRBD1 on 6 matching bases. This CDR3 comprises 15 residues. The V gene's germline CDR1 is SGHTA and CDR2 FQGNSA. The V end was cut by 2 bases, the J end by 4 bases, with 15 bases between. CDR3 sequence (DNA): TGTGCCAGCAGCTTACTCGACAGGTTGGTTTACGAGCAGTACTTC. Protein product: CASSLLDRLVYEQYF.

This chain links TRBV7-2 with TRBJ2-3; 10 bases agree with TRBD2. The J segment lost 2 bases and the V segment lost 1 base, leaving 3 bases of the junction unmatched. CDR1 and CDR2 from the germline V gene are SGHTA and FQGNSA. The CDR3 spans 16 residues. CDR3 loop: CASSLGLAGLTDTQYF. In DNA form, the CDR3 reads TGTGCCAGCAGCTTAGGACTAGCGGGTCTCACAGATACGCAGTATTTT.

The V and J genes are TRBV5-6 and TRBJ2-7; D might be TRBD1 (6 bases). V was cut by 0 bases and J by 5 bases, with 15 bases left in between. CDR1 is SGHDT and CDR2 is YYEEEE in the germline V gene. The CDR3 has 15 residues. CDR3 sequence: CASSLAVGQGNEQYV. DNA of the CDR3: TGTGCCAGCAGCTTGGCCGTGGGGCAGGGGAACGAGCAGTACGTC.

The V and J genes are TRBV4-3 and TRBJ1-5, with D possibly being TRBD1 (5 bases). The CDR3 totals 15 residues. Germline CDR1 is LGHNA and CDR2 is YSLEER. Trimming cost V 4 bases and J 7 bases, with 17 bases left between them. CDR3 DNA: TGCGCCAGCAGCCCCTTTTTAGGGGAGGGGCAGCCCCAGCATTTT. Residues: CASSPFLGEGQPQHF.

The gene calls are TRBV18 and TRBJ1-2; no reliable D call. CDR3 size: 14 residues. Per germline, CDR1 KGHSH and CDR2 LQKENI. V was clipped by 1 base and J by 3 bases, with 9 bases between them. CDR3 DNA: TGTGCCAGCTCACCACGACGGGAGGACTATGGCTACACCTTC. Its protein is CASSPRREDYGYTF.

The rearrangement links TRBV11-3 to TRBJ1-3, with D possibly matching TRBD1 (6 bases). Germline loops: CDR1 SGHNT, CDR2 YENEEA. The CDR3 loop spans 15 amino acids. The germline V and J ends were trimmed by 2 bases and 4 bases, with 12 bases remaining between them. The CDR3 protein is CASSLWGPPGNTIYF. The CDR3 nucleotides are TGTGCCAGCAGCTTATGGGGGCCCCCGGGAAACACCATATATTTT.

J is TRBJ1-5 and V is TRBV27, with a possible D match to TRBD1 (6 bases). The CDR3 is 13 amino acids. Germline V CDR1 and CDR2: MNHEY, SMNVEV (reference sequence). Trimming shortened V by 5 bases and J by 3 bases, and 8 bases separated the two germline ends. For the CDR3, the DNA is TGTGCCAGCAGTCGACAGGTCAATCAGCCCCAGCATTTT. It translates to CASSRQVNQPQHF.